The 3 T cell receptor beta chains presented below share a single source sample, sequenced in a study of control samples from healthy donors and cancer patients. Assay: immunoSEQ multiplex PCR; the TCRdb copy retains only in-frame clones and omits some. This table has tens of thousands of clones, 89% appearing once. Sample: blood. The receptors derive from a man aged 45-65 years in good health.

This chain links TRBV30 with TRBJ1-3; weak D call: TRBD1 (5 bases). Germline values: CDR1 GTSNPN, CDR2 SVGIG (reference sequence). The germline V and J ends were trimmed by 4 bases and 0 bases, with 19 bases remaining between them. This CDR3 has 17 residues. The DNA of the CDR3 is TGTGCCTGGAACGCGGTCCGGGACTCCCTCTCTGGAAACACCATATATTTT. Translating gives CAWNAVRDSLSGNTIYF.

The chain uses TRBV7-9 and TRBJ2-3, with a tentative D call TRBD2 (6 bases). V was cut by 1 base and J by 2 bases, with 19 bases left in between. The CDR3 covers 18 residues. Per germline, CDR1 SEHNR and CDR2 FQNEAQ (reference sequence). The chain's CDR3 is CASSLVGTQAYDTDTQYF. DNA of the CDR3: TGTGCCAGCAGCTTAGTGGGGACTCAAGCTTATGACACAGATACGCAGTATTTT.

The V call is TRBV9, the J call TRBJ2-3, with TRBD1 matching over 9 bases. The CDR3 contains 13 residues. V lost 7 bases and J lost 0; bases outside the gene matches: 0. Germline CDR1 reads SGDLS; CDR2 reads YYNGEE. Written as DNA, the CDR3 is TGTGCCAGCGGGACAGGGAGCACAGATACGCAGTATTTT. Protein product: CASGTGSTDTQYF.